A single TCR beta chain is shown here with its context. This record comes from a study of monozygotic twins with inflammatory bowel disease. Each CDR3 protein gets one entry in TCRdb, which reprocessed the 5' RACE reads and gives no DNA. The sample holds about 170,000 distinct CDR3 sequences. The length of the CDR3 is 14 residues. In germline, CDR1 is SEHNR, CDR2 FQNEAQ (reference sequence). V and J are TRBV7-9 and TRBJ2-1; TCRdb's D call of TRBD1 is untestable without DNA. The receptor was isolated from a human donor with ulcerative colitis or Crohn's disease, or a healthy co-twin of an affected twin (not recorded which). The sequencing input was blood. The CDR3 region is CASLGSQGDNEQFF.